The clone carrying this T cell receptor beta chain was counted a single time. The data derive from a study of OX40 agonist ivuxolimab in advanced cancers. Produced via immunoSEQ multiplex PCR; TCRdb's table is partial and in-frame only. The sample holds some 60,000 clones, roughly 86% seen once. The CDR3 length is 14 residues. Germline CDR1 reads LNHDA; CDR2 reads SQIVND (reference sequence). V was trimmed by 7 bases and J by 6 bases, leaving 15 bases between them. This TCR came from an adult with an advanced solid tumor such as melanoma, head and neck, liver or kidney cancer. The sample consisted of CD4+ or CD8+ T cells sorted from blood, taken in a trial of the OX40 agonist ivuxolimab. This sequence joins TRBV19 and TRBJ2-2; no clear D. The CDR3 is CASMGSVVAGELFF. The CDR3 nucleotides read TGTGCCAGTATGGGTAGTGTGGTCGCCGGGGAGCTGTTTTTT.